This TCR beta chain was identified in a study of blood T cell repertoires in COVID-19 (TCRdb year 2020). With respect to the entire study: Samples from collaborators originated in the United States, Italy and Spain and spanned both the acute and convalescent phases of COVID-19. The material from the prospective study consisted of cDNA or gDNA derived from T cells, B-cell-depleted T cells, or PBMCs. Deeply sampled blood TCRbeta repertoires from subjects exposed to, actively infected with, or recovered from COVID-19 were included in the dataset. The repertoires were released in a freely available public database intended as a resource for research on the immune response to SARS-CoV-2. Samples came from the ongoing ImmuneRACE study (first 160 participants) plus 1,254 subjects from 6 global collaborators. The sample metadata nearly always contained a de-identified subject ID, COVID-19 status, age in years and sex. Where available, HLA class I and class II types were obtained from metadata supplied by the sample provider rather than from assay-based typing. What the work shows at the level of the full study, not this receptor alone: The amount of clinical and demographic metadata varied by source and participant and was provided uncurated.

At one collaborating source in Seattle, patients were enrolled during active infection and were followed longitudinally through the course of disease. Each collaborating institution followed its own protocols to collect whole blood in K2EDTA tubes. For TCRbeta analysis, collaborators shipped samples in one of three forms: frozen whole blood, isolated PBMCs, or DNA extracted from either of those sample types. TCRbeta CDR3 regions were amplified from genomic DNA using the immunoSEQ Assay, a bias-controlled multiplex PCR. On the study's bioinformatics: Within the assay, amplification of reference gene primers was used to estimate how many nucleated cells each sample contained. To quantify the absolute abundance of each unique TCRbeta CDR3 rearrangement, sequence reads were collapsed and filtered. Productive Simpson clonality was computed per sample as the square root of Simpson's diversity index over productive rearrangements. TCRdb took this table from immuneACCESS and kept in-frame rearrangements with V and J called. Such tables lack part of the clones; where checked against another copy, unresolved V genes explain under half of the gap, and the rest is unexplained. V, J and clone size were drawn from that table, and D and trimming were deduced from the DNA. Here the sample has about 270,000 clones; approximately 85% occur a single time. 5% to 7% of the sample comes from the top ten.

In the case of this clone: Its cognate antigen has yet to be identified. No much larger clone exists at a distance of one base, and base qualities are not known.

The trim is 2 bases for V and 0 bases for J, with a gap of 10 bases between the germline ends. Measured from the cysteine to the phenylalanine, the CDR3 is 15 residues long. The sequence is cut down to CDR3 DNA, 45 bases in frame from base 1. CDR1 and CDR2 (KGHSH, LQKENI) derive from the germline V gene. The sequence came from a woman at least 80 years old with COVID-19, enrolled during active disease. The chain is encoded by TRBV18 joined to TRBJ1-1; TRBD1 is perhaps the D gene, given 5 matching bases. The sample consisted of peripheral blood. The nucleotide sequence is TGTGCCAGCTCACCATCAACAGGCATGAACACTGAAGCTTTCTTT. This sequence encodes CASSPSTGMNTEAFF.